What follows describes a single T cell receptor beta chain. Its antigen is not identified. The record originates from a study of human CD8 memory T cell subsets. General study results and limits: Overlapping only minimally, the repertoires of stem-like memory and precursor exhausted T cells were largely separate from each other.

Researchers made TCR beta libraries via UMI-labeled 5' RACE. TCRdb reprocessed the 5' RACE reads, with one entry per CDR3 protein and no DNA. This listing includes about 11,000 distinct CDR3 sequences. This CDR3 has 15 residues. CDR1 is SGHNT and CDR2 is YYREEE in the germline V gene (reference sequence). The sequenced sample consisted of CD8+ stem-like memory T cells (TSCM and TCM) sorted from PBMCs. As for subset: stem-like memory CD8 T cells (TSTEM), CCR7+ PD-1- TIGIT-. The chain uses TRBV5-4 and TRBJ2-7; TCRdb indicates TRBD1, and absent DNA this call remains unverified. This TCR was recovered from a human donor in good health. The CDR3 sequence is CASSPEAGAAYEQYF.